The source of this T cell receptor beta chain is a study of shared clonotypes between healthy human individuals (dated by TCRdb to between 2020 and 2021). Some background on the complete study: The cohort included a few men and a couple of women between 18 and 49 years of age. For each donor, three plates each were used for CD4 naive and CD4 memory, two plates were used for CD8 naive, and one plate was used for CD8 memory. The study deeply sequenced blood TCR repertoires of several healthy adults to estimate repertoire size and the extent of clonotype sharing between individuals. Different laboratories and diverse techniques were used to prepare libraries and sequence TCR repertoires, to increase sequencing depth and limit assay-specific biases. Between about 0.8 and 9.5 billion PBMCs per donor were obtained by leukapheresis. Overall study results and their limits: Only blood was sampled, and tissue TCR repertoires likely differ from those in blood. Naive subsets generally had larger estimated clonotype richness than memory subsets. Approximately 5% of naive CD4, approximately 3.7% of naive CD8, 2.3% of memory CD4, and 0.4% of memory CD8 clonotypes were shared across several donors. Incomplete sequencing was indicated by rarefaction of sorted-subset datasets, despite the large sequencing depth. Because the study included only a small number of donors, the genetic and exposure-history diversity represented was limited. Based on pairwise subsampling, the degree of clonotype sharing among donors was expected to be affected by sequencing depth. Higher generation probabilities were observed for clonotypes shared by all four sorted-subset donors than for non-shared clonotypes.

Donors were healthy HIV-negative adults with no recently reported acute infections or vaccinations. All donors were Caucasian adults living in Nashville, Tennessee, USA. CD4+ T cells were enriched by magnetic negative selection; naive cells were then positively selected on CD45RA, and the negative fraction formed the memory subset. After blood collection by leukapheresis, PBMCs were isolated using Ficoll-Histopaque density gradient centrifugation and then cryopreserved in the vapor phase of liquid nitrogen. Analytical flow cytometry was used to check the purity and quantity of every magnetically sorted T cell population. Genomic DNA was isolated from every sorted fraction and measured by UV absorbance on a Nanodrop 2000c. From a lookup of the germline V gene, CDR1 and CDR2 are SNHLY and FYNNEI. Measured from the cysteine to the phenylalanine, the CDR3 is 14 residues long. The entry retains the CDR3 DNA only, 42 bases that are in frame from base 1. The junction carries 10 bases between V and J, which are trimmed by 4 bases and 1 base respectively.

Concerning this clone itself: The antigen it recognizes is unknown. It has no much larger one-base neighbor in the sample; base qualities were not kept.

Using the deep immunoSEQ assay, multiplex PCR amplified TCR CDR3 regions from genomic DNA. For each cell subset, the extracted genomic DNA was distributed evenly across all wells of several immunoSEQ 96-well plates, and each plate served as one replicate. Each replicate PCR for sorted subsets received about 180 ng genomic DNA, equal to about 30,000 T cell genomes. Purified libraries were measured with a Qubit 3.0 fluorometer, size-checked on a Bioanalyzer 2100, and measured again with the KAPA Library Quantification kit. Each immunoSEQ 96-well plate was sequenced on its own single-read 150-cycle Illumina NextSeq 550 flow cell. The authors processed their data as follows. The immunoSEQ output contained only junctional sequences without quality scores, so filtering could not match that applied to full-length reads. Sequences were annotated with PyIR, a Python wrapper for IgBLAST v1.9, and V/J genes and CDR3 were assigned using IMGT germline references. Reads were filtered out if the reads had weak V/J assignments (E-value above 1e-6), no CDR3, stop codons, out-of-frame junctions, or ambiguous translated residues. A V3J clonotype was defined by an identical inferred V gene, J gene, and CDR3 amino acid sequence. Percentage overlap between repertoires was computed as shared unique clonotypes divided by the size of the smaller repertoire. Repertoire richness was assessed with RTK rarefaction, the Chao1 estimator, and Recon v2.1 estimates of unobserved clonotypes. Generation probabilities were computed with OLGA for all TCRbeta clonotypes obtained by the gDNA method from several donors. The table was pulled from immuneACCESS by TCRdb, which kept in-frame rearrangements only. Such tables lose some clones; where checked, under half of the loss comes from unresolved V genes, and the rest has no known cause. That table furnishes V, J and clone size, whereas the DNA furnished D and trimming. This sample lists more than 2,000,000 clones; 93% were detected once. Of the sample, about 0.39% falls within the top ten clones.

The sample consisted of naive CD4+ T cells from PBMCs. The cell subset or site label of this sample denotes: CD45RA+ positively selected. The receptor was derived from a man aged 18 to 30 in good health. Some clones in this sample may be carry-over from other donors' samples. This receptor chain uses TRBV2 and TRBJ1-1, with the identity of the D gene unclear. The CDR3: CASSVVWGNTEAFF. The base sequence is TGTGCCAGCAGTGTAGTCTGGGGGAACACTGAAGCTTTCTTT.